This T cell receptor (beta chain) was sequenced for a study of cytomegalovirus exposure and HLA in healthy donors. Study conclusions and caveats: Productive status was seen about 90% or about 30% of the time for most TCR beta V segments in an earlier analysis. Per a later analysis, roughly 17,000 TCR beta sequences showed association with HLA alleles at 0.05 false discovery rate. Rarity held for most TCR sequences, but there were some public TCRs that occurred in many donors.

Germline V gives CDR1 MGHRA, CDR2 YSYEKL. The CDR3 is made up of 18 amino acids. Trimming took 2 bases from V and 1 from J; bases not matched to a gene: 9. A word on this clone: Its antigen is undetermined.

PCR was performed using 60 Vbeta and 13 Jbeta primers. Repertoires were generated with immunoSEQ multiplex PCR, while TCRdb's copy carries only in-frame clones and drops some. The sample lists roughly 200,000 clones; about 78% were seen once. The TCR was taken from a woman aged 25 to 39 in good health and CMV-seronegative. Sequencing was done on a sample of PBMCs. The chain recombines TRBV4-1 with TRBJ1-3; TRBD1 matches at 9 bases. In nucleotides, the CDR3 is TGCGCCAGCAGCCAACTTCTACAGGGGGCCCAATCTGGAAACACCATATATTTT. As protein: CASSQLLQGAQSGNTIYF.